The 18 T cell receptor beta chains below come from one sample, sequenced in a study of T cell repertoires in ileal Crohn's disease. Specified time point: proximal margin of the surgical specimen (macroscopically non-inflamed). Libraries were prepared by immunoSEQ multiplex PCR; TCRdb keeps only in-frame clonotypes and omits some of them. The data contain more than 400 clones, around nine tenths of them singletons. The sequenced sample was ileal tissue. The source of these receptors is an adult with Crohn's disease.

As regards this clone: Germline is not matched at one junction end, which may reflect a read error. For the CDR3, the DNA is TGTGCTAGCAGCTCCAACCTCCGTGATACGCAGTATTTT. Residues: CASSSNLRDTQYF. The chain joins TRBV7-7 to TRBJ2-3; D call uncertain. Germline V gene sequence: CDR1 SSHAT, CDR2 FNYEAQ (reference sequence). The CDR3 loop spans 13 amino acids.

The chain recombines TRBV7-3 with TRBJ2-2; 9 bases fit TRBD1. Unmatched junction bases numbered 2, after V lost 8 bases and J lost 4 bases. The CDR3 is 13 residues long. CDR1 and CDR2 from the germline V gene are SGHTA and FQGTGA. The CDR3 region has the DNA TGTGCCAGCGGGACAGGGTCCACCGGGGAGCTGTTTTTT. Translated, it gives CASGTGSTGELFF.

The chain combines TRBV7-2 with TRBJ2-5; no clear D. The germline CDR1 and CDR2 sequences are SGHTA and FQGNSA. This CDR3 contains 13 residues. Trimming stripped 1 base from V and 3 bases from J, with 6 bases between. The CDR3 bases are TGTGCCAGCAGCTTAGACTATAAAGAGACCCAGTACTTC. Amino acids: CASSLDYKETQYF.

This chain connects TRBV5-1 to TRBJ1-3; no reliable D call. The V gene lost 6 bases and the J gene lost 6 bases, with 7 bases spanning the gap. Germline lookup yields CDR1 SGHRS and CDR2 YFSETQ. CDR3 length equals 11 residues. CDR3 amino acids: CASTAENTIYF. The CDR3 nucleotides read TGCGCCAGCACCGCTGAAAACACCATATATTTT.

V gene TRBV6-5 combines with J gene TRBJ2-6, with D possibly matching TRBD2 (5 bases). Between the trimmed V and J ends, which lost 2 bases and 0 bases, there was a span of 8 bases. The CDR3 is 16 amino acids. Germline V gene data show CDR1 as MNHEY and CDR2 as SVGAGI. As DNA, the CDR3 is TGTGCCAGCAGTTACCGGGAAGGCTCTGGGGCCAACGTCCTGACTTTC. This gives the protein CASSYREGSGANVLTF.

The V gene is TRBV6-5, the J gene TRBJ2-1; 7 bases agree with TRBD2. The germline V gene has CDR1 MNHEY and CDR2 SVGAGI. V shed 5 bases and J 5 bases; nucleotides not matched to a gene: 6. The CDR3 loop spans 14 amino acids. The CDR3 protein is CASSSLGGNNEQFF. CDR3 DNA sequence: TGTGCCAGCAGTAGTCTGGGGGGGAACAATGAGCAGTTCTTC.

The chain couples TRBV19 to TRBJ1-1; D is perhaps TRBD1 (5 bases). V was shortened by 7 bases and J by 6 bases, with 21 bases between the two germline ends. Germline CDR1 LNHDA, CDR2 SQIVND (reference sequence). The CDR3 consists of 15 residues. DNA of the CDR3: TGTGCCAGTAATCTTCCGGGACCGCCGTCGTCTGAAGCTTTCTTT. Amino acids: CASNLPGPPSSEAFF.

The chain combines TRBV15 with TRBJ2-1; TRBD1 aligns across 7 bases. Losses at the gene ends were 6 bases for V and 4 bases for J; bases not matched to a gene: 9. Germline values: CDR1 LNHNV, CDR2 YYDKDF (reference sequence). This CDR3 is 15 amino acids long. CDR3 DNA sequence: TGTGCCACCAGATTGACAGGGTCCGGATACAATGAGCAGTTCTTC. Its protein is CATRLTGSGYNEQFF.

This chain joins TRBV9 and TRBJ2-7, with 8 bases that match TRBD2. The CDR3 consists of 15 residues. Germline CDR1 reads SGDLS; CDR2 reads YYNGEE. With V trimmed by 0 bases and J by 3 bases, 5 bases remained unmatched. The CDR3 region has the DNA TGTGCCAGCAGCGTAGATGCGGGGGGAAACTACGAGCAGTACTTC. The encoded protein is CASSVDAGGNYEQYF.

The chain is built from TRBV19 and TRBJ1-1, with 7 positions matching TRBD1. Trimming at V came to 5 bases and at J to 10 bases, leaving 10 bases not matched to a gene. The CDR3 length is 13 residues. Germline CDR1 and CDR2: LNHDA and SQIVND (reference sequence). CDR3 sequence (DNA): TGTGCCAGTAGTGGGACAGTTCGATTTGGAGCTTTCTTT. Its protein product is CASSGTVRFGAFF.

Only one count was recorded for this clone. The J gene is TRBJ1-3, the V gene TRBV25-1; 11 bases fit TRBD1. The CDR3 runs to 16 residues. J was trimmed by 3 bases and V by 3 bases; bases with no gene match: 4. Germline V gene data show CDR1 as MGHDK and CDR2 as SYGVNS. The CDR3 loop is CASSDPGTGGGNTIYF. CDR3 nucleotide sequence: TGTGCCAGCAGTGACCCCGGGACAGGGGGTGGAAACACCATATATTTT.

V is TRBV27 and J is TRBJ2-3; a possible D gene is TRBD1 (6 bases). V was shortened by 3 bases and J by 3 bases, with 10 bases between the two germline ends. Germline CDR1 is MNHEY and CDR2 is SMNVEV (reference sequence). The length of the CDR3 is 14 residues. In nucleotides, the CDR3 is TGTGCCAGCAGTTTCACAGGGAGTACAGATACGCAGTATTTT. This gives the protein CASSFTGSTDTQYF.

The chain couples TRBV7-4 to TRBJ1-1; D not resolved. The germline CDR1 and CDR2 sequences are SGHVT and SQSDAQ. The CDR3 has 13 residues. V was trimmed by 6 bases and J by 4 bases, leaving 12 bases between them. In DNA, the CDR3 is TGTGCCAGCAGTTTTATCAGCGGCACTGAAGCTTTCTTT. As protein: CASSFISGTEAFF.

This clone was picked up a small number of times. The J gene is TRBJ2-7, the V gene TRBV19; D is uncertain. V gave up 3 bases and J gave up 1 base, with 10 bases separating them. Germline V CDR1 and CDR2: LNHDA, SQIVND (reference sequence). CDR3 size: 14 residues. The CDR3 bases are TGTGCCAGTAGTATTACGCGGTTATCCTACGAGCAGTACTTC. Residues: CASSITRLSYEQYF.

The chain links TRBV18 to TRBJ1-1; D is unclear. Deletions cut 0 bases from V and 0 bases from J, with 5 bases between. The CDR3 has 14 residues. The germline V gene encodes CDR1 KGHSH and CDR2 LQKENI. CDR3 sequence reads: CASSPPSVNTEAFF. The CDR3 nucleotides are TGTGCCAGCTCACCACCGTCAGTGAACACTGAAGCTTTCTTT.

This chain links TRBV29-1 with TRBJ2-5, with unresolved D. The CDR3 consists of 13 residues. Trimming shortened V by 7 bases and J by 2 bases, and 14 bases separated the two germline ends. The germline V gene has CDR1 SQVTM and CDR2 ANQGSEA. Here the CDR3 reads CSAPGRLQETQYF. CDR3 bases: TGCAGCGCCCCTGGACGGTTACAAGAGACCCAGTACTTC.

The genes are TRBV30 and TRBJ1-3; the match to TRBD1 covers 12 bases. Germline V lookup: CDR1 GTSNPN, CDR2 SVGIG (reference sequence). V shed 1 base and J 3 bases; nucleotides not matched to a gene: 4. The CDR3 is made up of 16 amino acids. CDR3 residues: CAWSAGTGGLGNTIYF. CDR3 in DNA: TGTGCCTGGAGTGCCGGGACAGGGGGCCTTGGAAACACCATATATTTT.

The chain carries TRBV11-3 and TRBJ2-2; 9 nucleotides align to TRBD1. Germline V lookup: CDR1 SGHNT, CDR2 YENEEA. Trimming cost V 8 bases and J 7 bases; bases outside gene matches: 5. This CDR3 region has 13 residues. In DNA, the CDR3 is TGTGCCAGCCGGGACAGGGATAACGGGGAGCTGTTTTTT. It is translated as CASRDRDNGELFF.